These T cell receptor beta chains were read from a single sample in a study of beta chain features in type 1 diabetes. TCRdb keeps only in-frame clones here, not all; method: immunoSEQ multiplex PCR. The sample lists roughly 50,000 clones, under 50% seen once, with about 1.5% in the top ten. The sequenced sample was Tregs from blood. Receptors were obtained from a man aged 25-45 years with type 1 diabetes. CDR3s leave out the opening cysteine and the closing phenylalanine or tryptophan.

j_call: TRBJ2-3
v_call: TRBV7-9
cdr3_aa: ASSLVASSSTDTQY

j_call: TRBJ1-3
v_call: TRBV4-1
cdr3_aa: ASRRDREAGNTIY

j_call: TRBJ2-5
v_call: TRBV11-2
cdr3_aa: ASSLYGGGAGETQY

j_call: TRBJ2-7
v_call: TRBV13
cdr3_aa: ASQPGGSYEQY

j_call: TRBJ2-3
v_call: TRBV30
cdr3_aa: AWSTSGGDTQY

j_call: TRBJ2-4
v_call: TRBV28
cdr3_aa: ASSTPRGEVIQY

j_call: TRBJ2-5
v_call: TRBV5-1
cdr3_aa: ASSSQGAGETQY

j_call: TRBJ1-4
v_call: TRBV6-6
cdr3_aa: ASQSGNNEKLF

j_call: TRBJ2-7
v_call: TRBV7-9
cdr3_aa: ASSLGQGREQY

j_call: TRBJ2-1
v_call: TRBV29-1
cdr3_aa: SVGLSSGGVGNEQF

j_call: TRBJ1-1
v_call: TRBV19
cdr3_aa: ASSTGGKNTEAF

j_call: TRBJ2-2
v_call: TRBV25-1
cdr3_aa: ASSDRGEANTGELF

j_call: TRBJ1-2
v_call: TRBV6-5
cdr3_aa: ASQETGVLVDGYT

j_call: TRBJ1-1
v_call: TRBV21-1
cdr3_aa: ASSAERQGNTEAF

j_call: TRBJ1-2
v_call: TRBV28
cdr3_aa: ASNSGDYGYT

j_call: TRBJ2-3
v_call: TRBV6-4
cdr3_aa: ASSDSSFTDTQY

j_call: TRBJ2-7
v_call: TRBV18
cdr3_aa: ASSLESGAYEQY

j_call: TRBJ2-1
v_call: TRBV19
cdr3_aa: ASSAGFGQF

j_call: TRBJ2-2
v_call: TRBV7-2
cdr3_aa: ASSLMSTANTGELF

j_call: TRBJ1-1
v_call: TRBV6-5
cdr3_aa: ASSQTGRTEAF

j_call: TRBJ2-5
v_call: TRBV2
cdr3_aa: ASSELGSPSETQY

j_call: TRBJ1-2
v_call: TRBV28
cdr3_aa: ASRLPGGYGYT

j_call: TRBJ2-1
v_call: TRBV18
cdr3_aa: ASSTGTVQF

j_call: TRBJ2-1
v_call: TRBV19
cdr3_aa: ASSTSSTGYNEQF

j_call: TRBJ2-2
v_call: TRBV11-2
cdr3_aa: ASTPTSGRVNTGELF

j_call: TRBJ2-5
v_call: TRBV18
cdr3_aa: ASSPTSGVRAETQY

j_call: TRBJ2-2
v_call: TRBV7-2
cdr3_aa: ASRKAGGGTGELF

j_call: TRBJ2-7
v_call: TRBV28
cdr3_aa: ASSLGGARYDEQY

j_call: TRBJ1-1
v_call: TRBV18
cdr3_aa: ASGGAKTEAF

j_call: TRBJ1-1
v_call: TRBV7-2
cdr3_aa: ASSLGGARNTEAF

j_call: TRBJ2-5
v_call: TRBV9
cdr3_aa: ASSERGRGETQY

j_call: TRBJ2-5
v_call: TRBV20-1
cdr3_aa: SAAKGETQY

j_call: TRBJ2-7
v_call: TRBV28
cdr3_aa: ASTVAADYEQY

j_call: TRBJ2-7
v_call: TRBV6-6
cdr3_aa: ASSYQRQGSNEQY

j_call: TRBJ2-3
v_call: TRBV1
cdr3_aa: TSSQDPSGSGTDTQY

j_call: TRBJ2-7
v_call: TRBV7-2
cdr3_aa: ASSRLADSYEQY

j_call: TRBJ2-1
v_call: TRBV9
cdr3_aa: ASSVGQGAYNEQF

j_call: TRBJ2-7
v_call: TRBV6-6
cdr3_aa: ASSYRQGASVYEQY

j_call: TRBJ1-1
v_call: TRBV29-1
cdr3_aa: STPGRQVNTEAF

j_call: TRBJ2-7
v_call: TRBV29-1
cdr3_aa: SGTSGTNEQY

j_call: TRBJ1-2
v_call: TRBV4-3
cdr3_aa: ASSQVPGGYT

j_call: TRBJ2-7
v_call: TRBV30
cdr3_aa: AWSPADEQY

j_call: TRBJ2-7
v_call: TRBV28
cdr3_aa: ASSLGLAGTEQY

j_call: TRBJ2-5
v_call: TRBV5-4
cdr3_aa: ASSLQGQETQY

j_call: TRBJ2-3
v_call: TRBV6-6
cdr3_aa: ASSYSGTGGSDTQY

j_call: TRBJ2-5
v_call: TRBV5-1
cdr3_aa: ASSLEGQGARRGETQY